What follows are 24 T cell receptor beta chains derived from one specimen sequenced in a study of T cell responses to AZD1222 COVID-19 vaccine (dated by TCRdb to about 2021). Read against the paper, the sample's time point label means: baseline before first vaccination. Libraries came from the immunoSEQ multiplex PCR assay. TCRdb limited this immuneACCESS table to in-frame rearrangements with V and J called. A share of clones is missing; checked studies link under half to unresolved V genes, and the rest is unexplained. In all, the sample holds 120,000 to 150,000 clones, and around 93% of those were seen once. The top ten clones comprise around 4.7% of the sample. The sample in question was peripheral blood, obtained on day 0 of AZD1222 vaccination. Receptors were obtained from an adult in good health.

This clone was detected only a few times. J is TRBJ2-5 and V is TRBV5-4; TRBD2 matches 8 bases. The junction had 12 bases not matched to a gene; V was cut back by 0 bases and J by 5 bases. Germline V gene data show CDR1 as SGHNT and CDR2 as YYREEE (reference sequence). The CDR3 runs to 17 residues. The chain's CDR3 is CASSLDISGVREETQYF. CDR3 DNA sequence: TGTGCCAGCAGCTTGGATATTAGCGGGGTCCGGGAGGAGACCCAGTACTTC.

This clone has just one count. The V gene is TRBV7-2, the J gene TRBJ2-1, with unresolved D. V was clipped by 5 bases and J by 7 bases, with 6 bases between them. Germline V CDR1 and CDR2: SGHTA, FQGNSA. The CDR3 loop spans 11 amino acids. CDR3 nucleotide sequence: TGTGCCAGCAGCCCTCAGAATGAGCAGTTCTTC. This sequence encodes CASSPQNEQFF. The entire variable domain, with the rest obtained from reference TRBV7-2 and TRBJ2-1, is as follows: GAGVSQSPSNKVTEKGKDVELRCDPISGHTALYWYRQSLGQGLEFLIYFQGNSAPDKSGLPSDRFSAERTGGSVSTLTIQRTQQEDSAVYLCASSPQNEQFFGPGTRLTVL.

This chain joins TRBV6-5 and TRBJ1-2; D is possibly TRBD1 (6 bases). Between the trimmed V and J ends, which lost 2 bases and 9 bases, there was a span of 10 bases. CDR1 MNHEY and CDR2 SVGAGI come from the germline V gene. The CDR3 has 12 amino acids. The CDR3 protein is CASSYQGNRYTF. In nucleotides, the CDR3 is TGTGCCAGCAGTTACCAGGGGAACCGCTACACCTTC.

CDR3 sequence: CASRKGLRQGSNQPQHF. DNA of the CDR3: TGTGCCAGCAGAAAAGGGCTACGACAGGGTAGCAATCAGCCCCAGCATTTT. This chain uses TRBV2 with TRBJ1-5; 7 nucleotides align to TRBD1. V was pared by 6 bases and J by 0 bases, with 11 bases of the junction left unmatched. Germline values: CDR1 SNHLY, CDR2 FYNNEI. The CDR3 sequence is 17 residues long.

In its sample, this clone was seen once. The CDR3 nucleotides read TGTGCCAGCAGCCTACGACAGGGTTCACCCCTCCACTTT. It yields the protein CASSLRQGSPLHF. The V and J genes are TRBV3-1 (or the pseudogene TRBV3-2) and TRBJ1-6, with 7 bases that match TRBD1. The germline CDR1 and CDR2 sequences are LGHDT and YNNKEL (reference sequence). Unmatched junction bases numbered 3, after V lost 4 bases and J lost 9 bases. The CDR3 runs 13 residues.

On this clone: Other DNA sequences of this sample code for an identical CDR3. CDR3 nucleotides: TGTGCCAGCAGCTTGGACCGGTATGGCTACACCTTC. This codes for CASSLDRYGYTF. J is TRBJ1-2 and V is TRBV5-4; D gene unclear. The CDR3 length is 12 residues. The V gene lost 0 bases and the J gene lost 5 bases, with 5 bases spanning the gap. Germline-derived CDR1 and CDR2 are SGHNT and YYREEE (reference sequence).

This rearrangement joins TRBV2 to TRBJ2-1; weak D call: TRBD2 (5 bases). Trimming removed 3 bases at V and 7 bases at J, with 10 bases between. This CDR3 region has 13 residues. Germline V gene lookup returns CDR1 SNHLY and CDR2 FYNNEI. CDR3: CASSENPGNEQFF. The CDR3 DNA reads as TGTGCCAGCAGTGAGAACCCGGGGAATGAGCAGTTCTTC.

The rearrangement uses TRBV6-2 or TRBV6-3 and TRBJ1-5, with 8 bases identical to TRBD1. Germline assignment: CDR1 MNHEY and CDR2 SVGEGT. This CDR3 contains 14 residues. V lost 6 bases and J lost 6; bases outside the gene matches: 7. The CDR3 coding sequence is TGTGCCAGCAGCCTGGACAGGGACCGTCAGCCCCAGCATTTT. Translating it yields CASSLDRDRQPQHF.

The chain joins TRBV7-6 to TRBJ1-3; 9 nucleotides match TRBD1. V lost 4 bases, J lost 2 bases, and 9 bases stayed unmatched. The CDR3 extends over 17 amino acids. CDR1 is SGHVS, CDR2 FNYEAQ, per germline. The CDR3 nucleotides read TGTGCCAGCAGCTCTCGGACAGGGGAGTATCCTGGAAACACCATATATTTT. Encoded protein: CASSSRTGEYPGNTIYF.

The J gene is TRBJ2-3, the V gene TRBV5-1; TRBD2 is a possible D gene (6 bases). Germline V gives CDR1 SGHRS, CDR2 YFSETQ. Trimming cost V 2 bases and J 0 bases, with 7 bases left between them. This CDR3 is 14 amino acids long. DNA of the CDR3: TGCGCCAGCAGCTTTGGGACTAGCACAGATACGCAGTATTTT. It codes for CASSFGTSTDTQYF. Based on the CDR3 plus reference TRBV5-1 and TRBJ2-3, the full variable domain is KAGVTQTPRYLIKTRGQQVTLSCSPISGHRSVSWYQQTPGQGLQFLFEYFSETQRNKGNFPGRFSGRQFSNSRSEMNVSTLELGDSALYLCASSFGTSTDTQYFGPGTRLTVL.

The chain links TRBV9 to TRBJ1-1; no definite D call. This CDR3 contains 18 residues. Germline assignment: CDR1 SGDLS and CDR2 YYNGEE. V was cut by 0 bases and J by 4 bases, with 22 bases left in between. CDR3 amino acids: CASSVAYGFSRFSTEAFF. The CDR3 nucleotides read TGTGCCAGCAGCGTAGCTTATGGGTTTAGTAGATTCAGCACTGAAGCTTTCTTT.

CDR3 amino acids: CASSLVADNEQFF. The CDR3 DNA follows: TGCGCCAGCAGCCTAGTTGCGGACAATGAGCAGTTCTTC. The chain is built from TRBV10-1 and TRBJ2-1; D remains unclear. The CDR3 contains 13 residues. Trimming cost V 6 bases and J 5 bases, with 11 bases left between them. Germline loops: CDR1 WNHNN, CDR2 SYGVQD (reference sequence).

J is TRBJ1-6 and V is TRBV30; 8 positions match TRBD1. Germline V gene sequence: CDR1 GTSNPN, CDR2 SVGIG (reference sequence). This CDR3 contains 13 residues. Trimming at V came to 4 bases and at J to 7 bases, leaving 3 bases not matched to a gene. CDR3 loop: CAWTQGANSPLHF. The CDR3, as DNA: TGTGCCTGGACGCAGGGGGCGAATTCACCCCTCCACTTT.

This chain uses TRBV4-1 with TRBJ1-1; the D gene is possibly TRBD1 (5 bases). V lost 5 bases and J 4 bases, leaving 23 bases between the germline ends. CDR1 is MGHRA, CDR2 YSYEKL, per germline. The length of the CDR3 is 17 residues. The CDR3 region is CASSEGAVGARSTEAFF. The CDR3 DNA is TGCGCCAGCAGCGAAGGGGCGGTAGGGGCGCGGAGCACTGAAGCTTTCTTT.

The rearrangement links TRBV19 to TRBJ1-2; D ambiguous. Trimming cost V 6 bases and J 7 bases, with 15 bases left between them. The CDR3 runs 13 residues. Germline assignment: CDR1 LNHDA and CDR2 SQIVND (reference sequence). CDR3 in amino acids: CASRRTDWIGYTF. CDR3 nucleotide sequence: TGTGCCAGTAGGCGGACGGACTGGATTGGCTACACCTTC.

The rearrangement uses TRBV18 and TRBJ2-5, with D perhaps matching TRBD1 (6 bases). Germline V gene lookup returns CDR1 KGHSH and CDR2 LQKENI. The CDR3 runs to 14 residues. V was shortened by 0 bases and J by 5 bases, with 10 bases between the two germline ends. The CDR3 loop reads CASSPPAQGETQYF. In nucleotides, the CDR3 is TGTGCCAGCTCACCACCGGCCCAGGGGGAGACCCAGTACTTC. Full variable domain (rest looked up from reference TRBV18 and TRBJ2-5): NAGVMQNPRHLVRRRGQEARLRCSPMKGHSHVYWYRQLPEEGLKFMVYLQKENIIDESGMPKERFSAEFPKEGPSILRIQQVVRGDSAAYFCASSPPAQGETQYFGPGTRLLVL.

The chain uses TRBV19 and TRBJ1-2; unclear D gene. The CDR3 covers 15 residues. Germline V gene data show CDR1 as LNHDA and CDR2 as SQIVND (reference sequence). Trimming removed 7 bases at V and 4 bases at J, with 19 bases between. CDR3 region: CASNDGSGVGYGYTF. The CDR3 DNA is TGTGCCAGTAACGATGGGTCGGGAGTGGGCTATGGCTACACCTTC.

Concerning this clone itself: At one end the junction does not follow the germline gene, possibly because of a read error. CDR3 protein: CASSLRGPGQGASYF. The DNA of the CDR3 is TGTGCCAGCAGCTTGAGGGGGCCAGGACAGGGAGCCTCCTACTTT. This chain links TRBV7-2 with TRBJ1-1; 8 bases are shared with TRBD1. There are 15 residues in the CDR3. Germline CDR1 SGHTA, CDR2 FQGNSA.

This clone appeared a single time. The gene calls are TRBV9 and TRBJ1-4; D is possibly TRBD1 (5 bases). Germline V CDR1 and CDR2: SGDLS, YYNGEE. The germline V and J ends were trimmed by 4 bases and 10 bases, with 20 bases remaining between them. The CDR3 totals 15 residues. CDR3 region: CASSSSGTSGGKLFF. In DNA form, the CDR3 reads TGTGCCAGCAGCTCCTCTGGGACCTCAGGAGGAAAACTGTTTTTT.

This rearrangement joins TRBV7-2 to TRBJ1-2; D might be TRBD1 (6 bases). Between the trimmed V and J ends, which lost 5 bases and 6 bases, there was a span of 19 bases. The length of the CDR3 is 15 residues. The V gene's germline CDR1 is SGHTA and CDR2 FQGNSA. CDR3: CASSLAGTGGHGYTF. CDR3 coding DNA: TGTGCCAGCAGCCTGGCGGGGACCGGGGGGCATGGCTACACCTTC.

The CDR3 sequence: CAWSGGLADTGELFF. The DNA for the CDR3 is TGTGCCTGGAGTGGGGGACTGGCTGACACCGGGGAGCTGTTTTTT. The rearrangement joins TRBV30 to TRBJ2-2; weak D call: TRBD2 (6 bases). Germline V CDR1 and CDR2: GTSNPN, SVGIG (reference sequence). The CDR3 consists of 15 residues. Trimming shortened V by 1 base and J by 3 bases, and 12 bases separated the two germline ends.

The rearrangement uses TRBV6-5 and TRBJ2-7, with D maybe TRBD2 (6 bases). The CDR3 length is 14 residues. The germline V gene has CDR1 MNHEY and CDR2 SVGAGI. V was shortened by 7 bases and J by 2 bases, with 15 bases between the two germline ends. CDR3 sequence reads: CASNPPGGAYEQYF. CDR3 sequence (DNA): TGTGCCAGCAATCCCCCCGGGGGAGCCTACGAGCAGTACTTC.

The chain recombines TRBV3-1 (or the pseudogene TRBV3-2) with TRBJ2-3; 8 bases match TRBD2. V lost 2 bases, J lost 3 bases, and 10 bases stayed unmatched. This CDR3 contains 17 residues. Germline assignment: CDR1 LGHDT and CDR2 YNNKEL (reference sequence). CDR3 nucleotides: TGTGCCAGCAGCCAACTTCCGGGACTAGGTATGACAGATACGCAGTATTTT. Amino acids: CASSQLPGLGMTDTQYF.

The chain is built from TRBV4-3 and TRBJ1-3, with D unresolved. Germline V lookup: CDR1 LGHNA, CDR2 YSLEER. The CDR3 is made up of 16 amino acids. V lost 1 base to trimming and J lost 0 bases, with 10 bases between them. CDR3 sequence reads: CASSQVQTASGNTIYF. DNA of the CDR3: TGCGCCAGCAGCCAAGTCCAGACTGCCTCTGGAAACACCATATATTTT.